Below, 21 T cell receptor beta chains from the same sample are listed, as sequenced in a study of shared clonotypes between healthy human individuals (dated by TCRdb to the early 2020s). The library was made by the immunoSEQ multiplex PCR assay. Entries here come from immuneACCESS through TCRdb and include only in-frame sequences with V and J called. Some clones fail to appear in such tables; in the studies checked, an unresolved V gene covers under half of the shortfall, and the cause of the remainder is unknown. This sample has 1.6 million or so clones in its table, and approximately 97% of those were observed once. The ten top clones hold over 1% of the sample. Source material: naive CD4+ T cells sorted from blood. What the cell subset or site label conveys for this sample: CD45RA+ positively selected. All receptors derive from a man aged 25-45 years in good health.

The CDR3 protein is CASSYSPGTSYEQYF. The DNA for the CDR3 is TGTGCCAGCAGTTACTCGCCTGGGACCTCCTACGAGCAGTACTTC. The chain links TRBV6-5 to TRBJ2-7; D tentatively reads TRBD1 or TRBD2 (5 bases each). V was trimmed by 0 bases and J by 0 bases, leaving 9 bases between them. The V gene's germline CDR1 is MNHEY and CDR2 SVGAGI. The CDR3 has 15 residues.

The chain links TRBV2 to TRBJ1-4; the D is unclear. This CDR3 contains 14 residues. The germline gives CDR1 SNHLY, CDR2 FYNNEI. Trimming took 6 bases from V and 0 from J, leaving 8 bases between them. CDR3 region: CASSLLTTNEKLFF. DNA of the CDR3: TGTGCCAGCAGCCTGCTTACAACTAATGAAAAACTGTTTTTT. Complete variable domain (other parts from reference TRBV2 and TRBJ1-4): EPEVTQTPSHQVTQMGQEVILRCVPISNHLYFYWYRQILGQKVEFLVSFYNNEISEKSEIFDDQFSVERPDGSNFTLKIRSTKLEDSAMYFCASSLLTTNEKLFFGSGTQLSVL.

The chain is built from TRBV5-4 and TRBJ2-2; D not resolved. The CDR3 has 16 amino acids. Germline V gene lookup returns CDR1 SGHNT and CDR2 YYREEE (reference sequence). The V end was cut by 4 bases, the J end by 0 bases, with 13 bases between. The CDR3 DNA reads as TGTGCCAGCAGCCCCAGTGATGGGTCGAACACCGGGGAGCTGTTTTTT. This sequence encodes CASSPSDGSNTGELFF.

Only one count was recorded for this clone. J is TRBJ2-3 and V is TRBV7-6, with D perhaps being TRBD1 or TRBD2 (6 bases each). CDR1 is SGHVS, CDR2 FNYEAQ, per germline. The CDR3 is 17 amino acids. V lost 2 bases and J lost 0, with 15 bases in between. CDR3 region: CASSLTGWGESTDTQYF. CDR3 sequence (DNA): TGTGCCAGCAGCTTAACAGGGTGGGGGGAGAGCACAGATACGCAGTATTTT.

The chain carries TRBV7-6 and TRBJ1-5; TRBD1 might be the D (5 bases). The CDR3 has 14 residues. Germline CDR1 reads SGHVS; CDR2 reads FNYEAQ. V lost 2 bases and J 7 bases, leaving 12 bases between the germline ends. DNA for the CDR3: TGTGCCAGCAGCTTATGGGGGGATGACCAGCCCCAGCATTTT. Residues: CASSLWGDDQPQHF.

V and J are TRBV29-1 and TRBJ2-3; TRBD2 aligns across 11 bases. V lost 4 bases, J lost 2 bases, and 5 bases stayed unmatched. Per germline, CDR1 SQVTM and CDR2 ANQGSEA. The CDR3 covers 15 residues. The CDR3 is CSVVAGGRSTDTQYF. CDR3 in DNA: TGCAGCGTTGTAGCGGGAGGGAGGTCCACAGATACGCAGTATTTT.

Turning to this clone: This CDR3 is also generated by other DNA sequences in the sample. This chain joins TRBV29-1 and TRBJ2-1; 7 bases map to TRBD2. The CDR3 loop spans 13 amino acids. The germline gives CDR1 SQVTM, CDR2 ANQGSEA. V was pared by 4 bases and J by 1 base, with 1 base of the junction left unmatched. This CDR3 is CSVGAGSYNEQFF. Written as DNA, the CDR3 is TGCAGCGTTGGAGCGGGGTCCTACAATGAGCAGTTCTTC.

V and J are TRBV6-1 and TRBJ1-2, with a weak D call TRBD1 (5 bases). V dropped 5 bases and J dropped 4 bases, with 11 bases sitting between them. The V gene's germline CDR1 is MNHNS and CDR2 SASEGT. The CDR3 covers 13 residues. The DNA for the CDR3 is TGTGCCAGCAGTACGGCAGGGTTCTATGGCTACACCTTC. Translated, it gives CASSTAGFYGYTF.

The rearrangement joins TRBV19 to TRBJ1-3, with a possible D match to TRBD1 (6 bases). This CDR3 has 13 residues. In germline, CDR1 is LNHDA, CDR2 SQIVND (reference sequence). V lost 6 bases and J 4 bases, leaving 10 bases between the germline ends. The CDR3: CASSRGPGNTIYF. Written as DNA, the CDR3 is TGTGCCAGTAGCAGGGGACCCGGAAACACCATATATTTT.

The rearrangement uses TRBV11-2 and TRBJ2-1; D is undetermined. Germline assignment: CDR1 SGHAT and CDR2 FQNNGV. Trimming removed 0 bases from V and 6 bases from J, with 9 bases in between. CDR3 length: 14 amino acids. DNA of the CDR3: TGTGCCAGCAGCTTAGATCTCCTGGGCAATGAGCAGTTCTTC. Its translation: CASSLDLLGNEQFF.

This chain connects TRBV19 to TRBJ2-7, with 8 bases aligning to TRBD2. This CDR3 is built from 17 residues. V was pared by 0 bases and J by 5 bases, with 12 bases of the junction left unmatched. From germline, CDR1 is LNHDA and CDR2 SQIVND (reference sequence). CDR3 DNA sequence: TGTGCCAGTAGTATAGAGGGGACTAGGAGCGGGAGTGACGAGCAGTACTTC. This encodes CASSIEGTRSGSDEQYF.

The V gene is TRBV6-6, the J gene TRBJ2-5, with 7 bases that match TRBD1. This CDR3 has 15 amino acids. V trimming: 0 bases; J trimming: 5 bases; junction bases outside the gene matches: 6. Germline loops: CDR1 MNHNY, CDR2 SVGAGI (reference sequence). For the CDR3, the DNA is TGTGCCAGCAGTTACTCGACAGGGTTAGGCGAGACCCAGTACTTC. Residues: CASSYSTGLGETQYF.

The chain is built from TRBV30 and TRBJ2-5, with a possible D match to TRBD1 (5 bases). Looked up from germline, CDR1 is GTSNPN and CDR2 is SVGIG (reference sequence). The CDR3 extends over 12 amino acids. Trimming removed 0 bases at V and 12 bases at J, with 14 bases between. The CDR3 DNA follows: TGTGCCTGGAGTGTTTCACAGGCACACAAGTACTTC. Encoded protein: CAWSVSQAHKYF.

CDR3 loop: CASRSYGYTF. CDR3 in DNA: TGTGCCAGCAGAAGCTATGGCTACACCTTC. The rearrangement uses TRBV2 and TRBJ1-2; no clear D. Per the germline V gene, CDR1 is SNHLY and CDR2 is FYNNEI. The CDR3 runs to 10 residues. Trimming cost V 6 bases and J 4 bases, with 3 bases left between them.

This chain uses TRBV19 with TRBJ2-7, with D uncertain. CDR1 is LNHDA, CDR2 SQIVND, per germline (reference sequence). Trimming removed 2 bases from V and 2 bases from J, with 10 bases in between. The CDR3 length is 14 residues. The CDR3 DNA reads as TGTGCCAGTAGTATAAGGGTGGCCCCCTACGAGCAGTACTTC. Encoded protein: CASSIRVAPYEQYF.

The chain is built from TRBV14 and TRBJ1-4, with D uncertain. Germline V lookup: CDR1 SGHDN, CDR2 FVKESK. This CDR3 region has 14 residues. V lost 4 bases and J 7 bases, leaving 13 bases between the germline ends. CDR3 sequence: CASSLDYGSEKLFF. The CDR3 DNA reads as TGTGCCAGCAGCCTAGACTACGGTAGTGAAAAACTGTTTTTT.

DNA of the CDR3: TGTGCCAGTAGTACGACCGGGATCCTAAATCAGCCCCAGCATTTT. Translation gives CASSTTGILNQPQHF. The chain employs TRBV19 and TRBJ1-5, with no clear D. This CDR3 contains 15 residues. V gave up 4 bases and J gave up 4 bases, with 14 bases separating them. Germline V lookup: CDR1 LNHDA, CDR2 SQIVND (reference sequence). The variable domain in full, completed from reference TRBV19 and TRBJ1-5, reads DGGITQSPKYLFRKEGQNVTLSCEQNLNHDAMYWYRQDPGQGLRLIYYSQIVNDFQKGDIAEGYSVSREKKESFPLTVTSAQKNPTAFYLCASSTTGILNQPQHFGDGTRLSIL.

J is TRBJ2-5 and V is TRBV6-1; tentatively, D is TRBD1 (5 bases). Trimming left V 7 bases short and J 5 bases short, with 11 bases between. Germline-derived CDR1 and CDR2 are MNHNS and SASEGT. This CDR3 is built from 12 residues. CDR3 nucleotides: TGTGCCAGCACCCTCAACAGGGAGACCCAGTACTTC. Its translation is CASTLNRETQYF.

The chain carries TRBV5-4 and TRBJ2-3; a weak D match, TRBD2 (5 bases). Germline loops: CDR1 SGHNT, CDR2 YYREEE (reference sequence). The CDR3 runs 16 residues. V lost 4 bases to trimming and J lost 8 bases, with 23 bases between them. This CDR3 is CASSRASGSLTLTQYF. The CDR3 coding sequence is TGTGCCAGCAGCCGGGCGTCGGGATCCTTAACTCTTACGCAGTATTTT.

The rearrangement uses TRBV7-2 and TRBJ2-7; 10 positions agree with TRBD1. This CDR3 region has 15 residues. The V gene's germline CDR1 is SGHTA and CDR2 FQGNSA. V lost 2 bases and J lost 5; bases outside the gene matches: 6. The CDR3 DNA is TGTGCCAGCAGCTTACGCCGGGACAGGGGTAACGAGCAGTACTTC. Encoded protein: CASSLRRDRGNEQYF.

The rearrangement links TRBV19 to TRBJ2-7, with 9 positions matching TRBD2. The CDR3 contains 14 residues. V lost 5 bases and J lost 4; bases outside the gene matches: 6. Germline lookup yields CDR1 LNHDA and CDR2 SQIVND (reference sequence). The CDR3 bases are TGTGCCAGTAGTCCCCGGCTAGCGGGATACGAGCAGTACTTC. This encodes CASSPRLAGYEQYF.